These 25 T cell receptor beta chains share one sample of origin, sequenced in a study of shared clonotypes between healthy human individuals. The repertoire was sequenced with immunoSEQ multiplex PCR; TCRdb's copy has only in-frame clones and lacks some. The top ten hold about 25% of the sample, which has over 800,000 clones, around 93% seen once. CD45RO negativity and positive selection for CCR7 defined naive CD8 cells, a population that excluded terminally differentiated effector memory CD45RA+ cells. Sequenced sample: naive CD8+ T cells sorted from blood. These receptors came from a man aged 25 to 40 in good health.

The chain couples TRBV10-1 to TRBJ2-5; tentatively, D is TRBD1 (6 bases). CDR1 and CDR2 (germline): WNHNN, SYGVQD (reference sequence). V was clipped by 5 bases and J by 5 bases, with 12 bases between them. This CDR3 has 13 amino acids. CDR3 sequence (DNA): TGCGCCAGCAGTTCGACAGGCGAGGAGACCCAGTACTTC. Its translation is CASSSTGEETQYF.

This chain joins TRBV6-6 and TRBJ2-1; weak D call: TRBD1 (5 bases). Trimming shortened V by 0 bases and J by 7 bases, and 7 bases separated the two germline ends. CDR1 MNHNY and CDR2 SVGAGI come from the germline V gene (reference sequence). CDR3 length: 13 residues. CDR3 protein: CASSYSQGNEQFF. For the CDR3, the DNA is TGTGCCAGCAGTTACTCCCAGGGTAATGAGCAGTTCTTC.

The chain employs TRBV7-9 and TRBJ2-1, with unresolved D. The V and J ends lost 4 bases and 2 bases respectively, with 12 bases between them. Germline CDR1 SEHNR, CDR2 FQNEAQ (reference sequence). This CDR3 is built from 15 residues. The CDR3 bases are TGTGCCAGCAGCTCCACAACGACTGCCTACAATGAGCAGTTCTTC. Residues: CASSSTTTAYNEQFF.

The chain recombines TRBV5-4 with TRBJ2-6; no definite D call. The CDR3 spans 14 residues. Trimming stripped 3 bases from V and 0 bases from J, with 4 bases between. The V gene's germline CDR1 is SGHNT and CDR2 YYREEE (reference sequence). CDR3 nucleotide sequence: TGTGCCAGCAGCTCTTTCTCTGGGGCCAACGTCCTGACTTTC. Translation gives CASSSFSGANVLTF.

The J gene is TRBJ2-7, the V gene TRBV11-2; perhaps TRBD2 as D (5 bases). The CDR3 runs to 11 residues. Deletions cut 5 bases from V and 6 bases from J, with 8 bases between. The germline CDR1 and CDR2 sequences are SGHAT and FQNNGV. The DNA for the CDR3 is TGTGCCAGCAGCACAAGCGGCGAGCAGTACTTC. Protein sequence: CASSTSGEQYF.

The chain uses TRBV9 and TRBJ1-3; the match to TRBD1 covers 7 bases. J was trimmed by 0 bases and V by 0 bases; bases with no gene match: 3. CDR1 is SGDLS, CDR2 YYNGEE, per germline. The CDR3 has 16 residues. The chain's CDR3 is CASSVGDSLSGNTIYF. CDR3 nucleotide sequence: TGTGCCAGCAGCGTAGGGGACAGCCTCTCTGGAAACACCATATATTTT.

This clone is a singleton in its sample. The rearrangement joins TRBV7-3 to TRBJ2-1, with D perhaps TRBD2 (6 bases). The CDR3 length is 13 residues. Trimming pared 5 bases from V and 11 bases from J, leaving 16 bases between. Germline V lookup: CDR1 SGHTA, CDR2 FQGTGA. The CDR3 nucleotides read TGTGCCAGCAGCGAGGCGATGGCGGGGAAGCAGTTCTTC. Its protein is CASSEAMAGKQFF.

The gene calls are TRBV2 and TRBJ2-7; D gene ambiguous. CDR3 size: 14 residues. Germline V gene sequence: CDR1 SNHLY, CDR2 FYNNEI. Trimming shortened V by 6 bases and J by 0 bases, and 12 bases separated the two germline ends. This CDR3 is CASSNRVSSYEQYF. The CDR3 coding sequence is TGTGCCAGCAGCAACCGGGTTAGCTCCTACGAGCAGTACTTC.

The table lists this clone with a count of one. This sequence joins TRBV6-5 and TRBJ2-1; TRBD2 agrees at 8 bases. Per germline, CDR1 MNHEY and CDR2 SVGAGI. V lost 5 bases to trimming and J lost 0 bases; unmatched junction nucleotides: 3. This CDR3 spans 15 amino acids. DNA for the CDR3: TGTGCCAGCAGTATAGCGGGAAGCTCCTACAATGAGCAGTTCTTC. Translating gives CASSIAGSSYNEQFF.

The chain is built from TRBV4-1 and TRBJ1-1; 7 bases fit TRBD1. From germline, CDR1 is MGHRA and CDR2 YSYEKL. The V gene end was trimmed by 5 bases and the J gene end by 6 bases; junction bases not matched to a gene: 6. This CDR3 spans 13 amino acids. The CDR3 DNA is TGCGCCAGCAGCAAACAGGGGTACGCTGAAGCTTTCTTT. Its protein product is CASSKQGYAEAFF.

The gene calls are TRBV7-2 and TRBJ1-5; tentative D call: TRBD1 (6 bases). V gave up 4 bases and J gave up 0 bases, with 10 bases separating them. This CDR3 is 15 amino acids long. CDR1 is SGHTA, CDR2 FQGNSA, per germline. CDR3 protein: CASSSNRVSNQPQHF. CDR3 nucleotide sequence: TGTGCCAGCAGCTCAAACAGGGTTAGCAATCAGCCCCAGCATTTT. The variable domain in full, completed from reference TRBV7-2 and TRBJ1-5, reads GAGVSQSPSNKVTEKGKDVELRCDPISGHTALYWYRQSLGQGLEFLIYFQGNSAPDKSGLPSDRFSAERTGGSVSTLTIQRTQQEDSAVYLCASSSNRVSNQPQHFGDGTRLSIL.

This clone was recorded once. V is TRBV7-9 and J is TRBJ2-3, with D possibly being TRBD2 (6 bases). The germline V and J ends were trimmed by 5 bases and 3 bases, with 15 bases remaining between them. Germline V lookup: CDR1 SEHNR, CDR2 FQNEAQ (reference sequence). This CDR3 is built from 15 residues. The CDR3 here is CASSPPGVRTDTQYF. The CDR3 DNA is TGTGCCAGCAGCCCGCCGGGGGTTAGGACAGATACGCAGTATTTT.

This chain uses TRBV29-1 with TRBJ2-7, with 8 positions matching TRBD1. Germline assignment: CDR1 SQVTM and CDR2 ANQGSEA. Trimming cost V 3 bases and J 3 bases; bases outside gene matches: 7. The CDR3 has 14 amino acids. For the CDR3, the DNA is TGCAGCGTTGAGTCGCAGGGGGCGGACTACGAGCAGTACTTC. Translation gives CSVESQGADYEQYF.

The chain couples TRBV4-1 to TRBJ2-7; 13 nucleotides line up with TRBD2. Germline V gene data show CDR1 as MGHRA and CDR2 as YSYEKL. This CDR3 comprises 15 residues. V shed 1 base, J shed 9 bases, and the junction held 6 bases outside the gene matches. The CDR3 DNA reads TGCGCCAGCAGCCAAGCCGGGACTAGCGGGACAAGGCAGTACTTC. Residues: CASSQAGTSGTRQYF.

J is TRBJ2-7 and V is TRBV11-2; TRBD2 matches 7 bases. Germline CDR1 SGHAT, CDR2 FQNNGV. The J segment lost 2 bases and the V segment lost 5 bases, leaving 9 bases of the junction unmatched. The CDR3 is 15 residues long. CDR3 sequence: CASSPGEGTPYEQYF. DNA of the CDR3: TGTGCCAGCAGCCCCGGGGAGGGGACCCCCTACGAGCAGTACTTC.

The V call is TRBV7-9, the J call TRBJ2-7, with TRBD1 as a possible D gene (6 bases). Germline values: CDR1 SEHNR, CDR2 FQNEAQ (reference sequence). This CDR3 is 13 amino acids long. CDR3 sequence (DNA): TGTGGCGCAGAGTCAGGGGCGTCTAACGAGCAGTACTTC. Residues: CGAESGASNEQYF.

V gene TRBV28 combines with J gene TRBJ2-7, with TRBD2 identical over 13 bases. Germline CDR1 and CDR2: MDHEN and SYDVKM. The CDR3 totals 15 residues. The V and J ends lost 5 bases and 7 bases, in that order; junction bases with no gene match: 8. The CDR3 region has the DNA TGTGCCAGCAGTCTGTGGACTAGCGGGAGTCAAGAGCAGTACTTC. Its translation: CASSLWTSGSQEQYF.

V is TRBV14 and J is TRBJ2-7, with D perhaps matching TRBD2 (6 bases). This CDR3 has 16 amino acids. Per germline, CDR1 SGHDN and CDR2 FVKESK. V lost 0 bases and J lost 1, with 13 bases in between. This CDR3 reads CASSQEALGGSYEQYF. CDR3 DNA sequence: TGTGCCAGCAGCCAAGAGGCTCTAGGAGGGTCCTACGAGCAGTACTTC.

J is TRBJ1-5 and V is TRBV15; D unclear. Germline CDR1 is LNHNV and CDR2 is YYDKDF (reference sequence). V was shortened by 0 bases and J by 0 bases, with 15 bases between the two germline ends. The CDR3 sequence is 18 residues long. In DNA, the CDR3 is TGTGCCACCAGCAGAGATCTCGCGCAGGTCTATAGCAATCAGCCCCAGCATTTT. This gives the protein CATSRDLAQVYSNQPQHF.

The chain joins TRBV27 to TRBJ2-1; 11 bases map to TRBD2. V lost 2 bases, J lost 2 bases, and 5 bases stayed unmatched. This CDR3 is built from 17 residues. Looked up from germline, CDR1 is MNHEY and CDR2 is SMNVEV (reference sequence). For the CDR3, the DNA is TGTGCCAGCAGTTTACCCCTACTAGCGGGAGCCTACAATGAGCAGTTCTTC. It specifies CASSLPLLAGAYNEQFF.

This CDR3 reads CASSLSQGGTYEQYF. The CDR3 DNA sequence: TGTGCCAGCAGTTTATCCCAGGGAGGGACTTACGAGCAGTACTTC. The chain has TRBV27 and TRBJ2-7; 7 nucleotides agree with TRBD2. Looked up from germline, CDR1 is MNHEY and CDR2 is SMNVEV (reference sequence). The junction had 6 bases not matched to a gene; V was cut back by 0 bases and J by 4 bases. The CDR3 runs 15 residues.

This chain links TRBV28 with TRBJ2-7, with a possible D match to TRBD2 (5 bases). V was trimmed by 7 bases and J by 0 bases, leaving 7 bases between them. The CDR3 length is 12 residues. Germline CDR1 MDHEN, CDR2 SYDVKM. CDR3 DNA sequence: TGTGCCAGCAAGAGCGGCTCCTACGAGCAGTACTTC. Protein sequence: CASKSGSYEQYF.

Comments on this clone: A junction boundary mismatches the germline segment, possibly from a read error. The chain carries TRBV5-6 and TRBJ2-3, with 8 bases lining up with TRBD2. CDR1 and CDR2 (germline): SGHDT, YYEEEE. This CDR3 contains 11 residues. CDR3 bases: TGTGCCAGCAGCTTTCCCCTAGCGGGTCCTTTT. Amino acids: CASSFPLAGPF.

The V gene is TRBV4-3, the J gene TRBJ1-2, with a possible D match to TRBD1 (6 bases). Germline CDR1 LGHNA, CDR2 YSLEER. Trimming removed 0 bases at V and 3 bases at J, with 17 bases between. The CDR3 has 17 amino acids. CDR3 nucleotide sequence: TGCGCCAGCAGCCAAGACCTAGGGGGGGACACTCACTATGGCTACACCTTC. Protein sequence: CASSQDLGGDTHYGYTF.

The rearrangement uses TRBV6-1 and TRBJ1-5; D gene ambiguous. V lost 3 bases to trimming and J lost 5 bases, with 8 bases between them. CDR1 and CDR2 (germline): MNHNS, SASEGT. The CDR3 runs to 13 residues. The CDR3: CASSEVMYQPQHF. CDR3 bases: TGTGCCAGCAGTGAGGTTATGTATCAGCCCCAGCATTTT.